This TCR beta chain was profiled in a study of blood T cell repertoires in COVID-19. Using immunoSEQ multiplex PCR, the repertoire was profiled, and TCRdb retains in-frame clones only, with some absent. The sample lists about 250,000 clones, about 93% occurring once. The CDR3 is 11 amino acids long, termini counted. Germline V gene sequence: CDR1 SGHVS, CDR2 FNYEAQ. Turning to this clone: This likely comes from a read error, as the CDR3 has no conserved phenylalanine or tryptophan at its end. The limits of the CDR3 on the DNA are not certain, so only TCRdb's listed CDR3 is given.

V usage is TRBV7-6 and J usage is TRBJ2-7; whether TRBD2, the table's D call, matches the DNA was not checked. Sequencing used PBMCs or T cells enriched from blood (not recorded which). The TCR originated in a woman younger than 35 who had recovered from COVID-19. CDR3 amino acids: CASSLDSPEGT.